These 27 T cell receptor beta chains originate from one sample sequenced in a study of CD8 T cells in ankylosing spondylitis. Whole-study results and caveats: There was a TCR beta motif, made of 7 or 8 highly homologous variants, that appeared characteristic of ankylosing spondylitis blood.

These TCRs are of unknown antigen specificity. TCRdb reprocessed the 5' RACE reads with MiXCR, giving one entry per CDR3 protein. The sample comprises roughly 220,000 distinct CDR3 sequences, about 16% of which are singletons, and approximately 40% rests with the top ten. Sequencing used blood, either unsorted or a sorted T cell fraction (not recorded which). These receptors were obtained from a male donor with ankylosing spondylitis.

This clonotype was detected a few times. Mismatch with germline at one junction end may stem from a read error. The rearrangement joins TRBV4-3 to TRBJ2-5; 10 nucleotides match TRBD2. CDR3 length: 15 amino acids. CDR1 LGHNA and CDR2 YSLEER come from the germline V gene. The CDR3 DNA reads as TGCGCCAGCAGCCAAGATGGGCTAGCGGGAGAGGCCCAGTACTTC. It yields the protein CASSQDGLAGEAQYF.

This clonotype was seen a handful of times. This sequence joins TRBV7-3 and TRBJ2-1; a possible D gene is TRBD1 (6 bases). The CDR3 runs 15 residues. Germline-derived CDR1 and CDR2 are SGHTA and FQGTGA. The V end lost 2 bases, the J end lost 2 bases, and 10 bases lay between the germline ends. The CDR3 DNA reads as TGTGCCAGCAGCTTAGCCGGGACACCCTACAATGAGCAGTTCTTC. The encoded protein is CASSLAGTPYNEQFF.

The DNA for the CDR3 is TGTGCCAGCAGCGTATCAGGGATGCTCCAAGAGACCCAGTACTTC. Its translation is CASSVSGMLQETQYF. V is TRBV9 and J is TRBJ2-5, with TRBD1 as a possible D gene (5 bases). Deletions cut 1 base from V and 1 base from J, with 11 bases between. Germline V lookup: CDR1 SGDLS, CDR2 YYNGEE. The CDR3 consists of 15 residues.

The gene calls are TRBV9 and TRBJ2-7; weak D call: TRBD1 (6 bases). Germline V gene lookup returns CDR1 SGDLS and CDR2 YYNGEE. The CDR3 is 15 residues long. The ends were cut back, 1 base at V and 3 bases at J, with 14 bases in the middle. CDR3: CASSVMAGASYEQYF. The CDR3 nucleotides are TGTGCCAGCAGCGTAATGGCAGGGGCAAGCTACGAGCAGTACTTC.

This clonotype appeared a few times. The rearrangement uses TRBV12-3 or TRBV12-4 and TRBJ2-3, with unresolved D. V dropped 1 base and J dropped 2 bases, with 10 bases sitting between them. This CDR3 has 15 amino acids. The CDR3 sequence: CASSLEYSATDTQYF. The CDR3 DNA is TGTGCCAGCAGTTTAGAATACAGCGCCACAGATACGCAGTATTTT.

Only a few counts were recorded for this clonotype. J is TRBJ1-5 and V is TRBV19, with D perhaps matching TRBD1 (6 bases). Looked up from germline, CDR1 is LNHDA and CDR2 is SQIVND (reference sequence). The ends were cut back, 7 bases at V and 4 bases at J, with 20 bases in the middle. The CDR3 is 16 amino acids. Here the CDR3 reads CASNWGAAASNQPQHF. The CDR3 nucleotides are TGTGCCAGTAACTGGGGGGCAGCCGCATCTAATCAGCCCCAGCATTTT.

The V and J genes are TRBV6-4 and TRBJ2-3; 11 positions agree with TRBD2. Germline loops: CDR1 MRHNA, CDR2 SNTAGT. The trim removed 4 bases at V and 4 bases at J, leaving 7 bases unmatched. The CDR3 is 16 residues long. The CDR3 DNA is TGTGCCAGCAGTGGCCAACTAGCGGGGGATTCAGATACGCAGTATTTT. This gives the protein CASSGQLAGDSDTQYF.

This clonotype was counted a few times. The chain carries TRBV20-1 and TRBJ2-3, with 11 nucleotides matching TRBD2. After removal of 3 bases from V and 2 bases from J, the junction contained 4 bases not matched to a gene. CDR3 length: 15 residues. From germline, CDR1 is DFQATT and CDR2 SNEGSKA (reference sequence). CDR3 coding DNA: TGCAGTGCTAGTAAGGGACTAGCGGACACAGATACGCAGTATTTT. Translating it yields CSASKGLADTDTQYF.

This clonotype was counted between two and nine times. This chain links TRBV7-9 with TRBJ2-1, with TRBD1 identical over 9 bases. This CDR3 comprises 16 residues. In germline, CDR1 is SEHNR, CDR2 FQNEAQ (reference sequence). V was pared by 5 bases and J by 8 bases, with 13 bases of the junction left unmatched. CDR3 in amino acids: CASSLLTGGWEYEQFF. DNA for the CDR3: TGTGCCAGCAGCCTCCTGACAGGGGGTTGGGAGTATGAGCAGTTCTTC.

The chain couples TRBV20-1 to TRBJ2-7; D may be TRBD1 (5 bases). This CDR3 has 11 amino acids. Germline CDR1 is DFQATT and CDR2 is SNEGSKA (reference sequence). Trimming cost V 3 bases and J 6 bases, with 9 bases left between them. CDR3: CSASWGPEQYF. The CDR3 DNA is TGCAGTGCTAGTTGGGGCCCCGAGCAGTACTTC.

This clonotype was counted ten times or more. V usage is TRBV27 and J usage is TRBJ2-3; no clear D gene. Germline V gene lookup returns CDR1 MNHEY and CDR2 SMNVEV (reference sequence). This CDR3 is 11 amino acids long. Between the trimmed V and J ends, which lost 7 bases and 0 bases, there was a span of 2 bases. In nucleotides, the CDR3 is TGTGCCAGCACCAGCACAGATACGCAGTATTTT. Translating it yields CASTSTDTQYF.

This clonotype was counted many times. The chain uses TRBV4-1 and TRBJ2-2; D not certain. Between the trimmed V and J ends, which lost 1 base and 4 bases, there was a span of 10 bases. Germline V gene data show CDR1 as MGHRA and CDR2 as YSYEKL. The CDR3 is 15 residues long. The CDR3 DNA reads TGCGCCAGCAGCCAAGGGGGTACGAGCACCGGGGAGCTGTTTTTT. It translates to CASSQGGTSTGELFF.

The chain couples TRBV11-2 to TRBJ2-3; 16 positions agree with TRBD2. The CDR3 is 17 amino acids. V was clipped by 4 bases and J by 1 base; unmatched bases: 2. The germline gives CDR1 SGHAT, CDR2 FQNNGV. The CDR3 is CASSSGTSGGGTDTQYF. The CDR3 DNA reads TGTGCCAGCAGCTCAGGGACTAGCGGGGGGGGCACAGATACGCAGTATTTT.

This chain uses TRBV6-5 with TRBJ2-3; 8 nucleotides match TRBD1. J was trimmed by 2 bases and V by 2 bases; bases with no gene match: 9. The CDR3 loop spans 17 amino acids. Germline V CDR1 and CDR2: MNHEY, SVGAGI. The CDR3 DNA sequence: TGTGCCAGCAGTTACAGTCCAACAGGGGGTTCCACAGATACGCAGTATTTT. Translation: CASSYSPTGGSTDTQYF.

This clonotype was seen many times. The chain couples TRBV12-3 or TRBV12-4 to TRBJ2-2; D is undetermined. V lost 1 base, J lost 4 bases, and 7 bases lay in between. CDR3 length: 14 residues. In DNA form, the CDR3 reads TGTGCCAGCAGTTTAGACACTGTCACCGGGGAGCTGTTTTTT. This codes for CASSLDTVTGELFF.

The table lists this clonotype with a few counts. Written as DNA, the CDR3 is TGCGCCAGCAGCATCAGTGGGGAAGACACTGAAGCTTTCTTT. The encoded protein is CASSISGEDTEAFF. This chain uses TRBV10-1 with TRBJ1-1; D is ambiguous. V was cut by 6 bases and J by 3 bases, with 14 bases left in between. This CDR3 is built from 14 residues. Germline V CDR1 and CDR2: WNHNN, SYGVQD (reference sequence).

This clonotype was observed at least ten times. The chain carries TRBV7-9 and TRBJ1-2; the D is unclear. Germline lookup yields CDR1 SEHNR and CDR2 FQNEAQ (reference sequence). The V and J ends lost 4 bases and 3 bases respectively, with 18 bases between them. The CDR3 totals 16 residues. The CDR3: CASSSSIRVSDYGYTF. CDR3 in DNA: TGTGCCAGCAGCTCAAGTATAAGGGTCTCGGACTATGGCTACACCTTC.

This clonotype was counted between two and nine times. The rearrangement joins TRBV7-9 to TRBJ2-7, with D unclear. Trimming left V 5 bases short and J 2 bases short, with 10 bases between. This CDR3 is 13 amino acids long. The V gene's germline CDR1 is SEHNR and CDR2 FQNEAQ (reference sequence). The CDR3 DNA sequence: TGTGCCAGCAGCCCGGATGCAACCTACGAGCAGTACTTC. Protein: CASSPDATYEQYF.

The chain uses TRBV6-5 and TRBJ1-5; D ambiguous. CDR3 length: 18 amino acids. V shed 0 bases and J shed 3 bases, with 18 bases lying between them. Per the germline V gene, CDR1 is MNHEY and CDR2 is SVGAGI. CDR3 DNA sequence: TGTGCCAGCAGTTACTCGGTCACAGTCCTACGAGTCAATCAGCCCCAGCATTTT. This sequence encodes CASSYSVTVLRVNQPQHF.

The chain recombines TRBV2 with TRBJ1-1, with 7 bases aligning to TRBD1. The CDR3 spans 15 residues. With V trimmed by 3 bases and J by 7 bases, 11 bases remained unmatched. Germline lookup yields CDR1 SNHLY and CDR2 FYNNEI. The CDR3 sequence is CASSDEGAQLVEAFF. DNA for the CDR3: TGTGCCAGCAGTGACGAGGGGGCGCAGCTCGTTGAAGCTTTCTTT. Full variable domain (missing parts from reference TRBV2 and TRBJ1-1): EPEVTQTPSHQVTQMGQEVILRCVPISNHLYFYWYRQILGQKVEFLVSFYNNEISEKSEIFDDQFSVERPDGSNFTLKIRSTKLEDSAMYFCASSDEGAQLVEAFFGQGTRLTVV.

This clonotype showed up just a few times. The chain is built from TRBV7-9 and TRBJ1-2, with TRBD1 identical over 7 bases. CDR1 and CDR2 (germline): SEHNR, FQNEAQ (reference sequence). Trimming removed 3 bases from V and 3 bases from J; junction bases left unmatched: 10. The CDR3 is made up of 16 amino acids. The CDR3 DNA sequence: TGTGCCAGCAGCTTGGCGGGGGACAGCATGGACTATGGCTACACCTTC. It encodes CASSLAGDSMDYGYTF.

This clonotype was observed many times. The CDR3 bases are TGTGCCAGCAGCTTAGTTGGGACAGATCCGCAAGAGACCCAGTACTTC. The encoded protein is CASSLVGTDPQETQYF. V gene TRBV7-9 combines with J gene TRBJ2-5; 7 bases are shared with TRBD1. The CDR3 runs to 16 residues. V lost 1 base and J lost 2; bases outside the gene matches: 7. Looked up from germline, CDR1 is SEHNR and CDR2 is FQNEAQ (reference sequence).

V and J are TRBV14 and TRBJ2-1, with unresolved D. The CDR3 has 13 residues. V lost 6 bases to trimming and J lost 6 bases, with 12 bases between them. Germline V gene data show CDR1 as SGHDN and CDR2 as FVKESK. For the CDR3, the DNA is TGTGCCAGCAGTCTTCTCTCCCCCAATGAGCAGTTCTTC. Translated, it gives CASSLLSPNEQFF.

This clonotype was detected a few times. This chain connects TRBV24-1 to TRBJ1-5, with TRBD1 identical over 10 bases. Looked up from germline, CDR1 is KGHDR and CDR2 is SFDVKD. J gave up 6 bases and V 5 bases, and 9 bases lay outside the gene matches. The CDR3 consists of 16 residues. The CDR3 region has the DNA TGTGCCACCAGTGGCTCGACAGGGGGCGAGTTTCAGCCCCAGCATTTT. Protein product: CATSGSTGGEFQPQHF.

This clonotype was found a few times. The V gene is TRBV10-3, the J gene TRBJ2-1; D gene ambiguous. The CDR3 covers 15 residues. The germline CDR1 and CDR2 sequences are ENHRY and SYGVKD. Trimming pared 0 bases from V and 5 bases from J, leaving 11 bases between. CDR3 DNA: TGTGCCATCAGTGAGTCCTTTTATGAGAACAATGAGCAGTTCTTC. Its translation is CAISESFYENNEQFF.

This clonotype was observed at least ten times. The J gene is TRBJ2-1, the V gene TRBV16, with D perhaps TRBD2 (6 bases). The CDR3 runs 12 residues. Looked up from germline, CDR1 is KGHSY and CDR2 is FQNENV. Trimming removed 5 bases at V and 7 bases at J, with 9 bases between. CDR3 coding DNA: TGTGCCAGCAGCTATCTAGCGAATGAGCAGTTCTTC. It encodes CASSYLANEQFF. Looking up the rest from reference TRBV16 and TRBJ2-1 gives the full variable domain: GEEVAQTPKHLVRGEGQKAKLYCAPIKGHSYVFWYQQVLKNEFKFLISFQNENVFDETGMPKERFSAKCLPNSPCSLEIQATKLEDSAVYFCASSYLANEQFFGPGTRLTVL.

V and J are TRBV29-1 and TRBJ2-3, with a tentative D call TRBD2 (5 bases). Germline lookup yields CDR1 SQVTM and CDR2 ANQGSEA. Trimming removed 3 bases from V and 3 bases from J, with 19 bases in between. The CDR3 is 16 residues long. In nucleotides, the CDR3 is TGCAGCGTTGAGCCCCAGGAGTTGGTAGCGACAGATACGCAGTATTTT. It yields the protein CSVEPQELVATDTQYF.